This T cell receptor (beta chain) was identified during a study of blood T cells in healthy people across ages (dated by TCRdb to about 2015). Regarding the complete study: In model experiments, template switching captured roughly one uniquely barcoded TCR beta cDNA molecule for every two T cells. Age-related changes in TCR beta repertoire diversity were measured in the study by deep sequencing normalized with unique cDNA molecular identifiers. The donors were divided into four age groups: young (average roughly 17 years), middle-aged (roughly 42), aged (about 62) and long-lived (nearly 85). Two additional independent replicas of 1 million unique cDNA reads from the same blood draw were analyzed for two donors (one aged 18 to 29 and one aged 80 or older). Broad study findings and their caveats: As age increased, observed TCR beta diversity per million T cells dropped in a roughly linear way, and a significant reduction was already evident by age about 40. Because donor CMV infection status was unknown, age-related changes in expanded clonotypes were potentially confounded. The percentage of naive T cells measured by flow cytometry correlated strongly with observed TCR beta diversity. Because profiling used bulk unsorted PBMCs, naive and antigen-experienced compartments could not be compared conclusively. Estimates of total diversity based on one million sequenced T cells were regarded as lower bounds and as underestimates. Compared with the aged group, the long-lived group had more naive CD4+ T cells, fewer expanded clones and increased TCR diversity, a pattern suggesting age selection.

This clonotype was picked up a small number of times. Its target antigen remains unknown. No base qualities exist here, and no much larger clone lies one base off it. Receptor amplification or capture employed 5' RACE. The instrument was an Illumina HiSeq 2500. A second about 7 to 11 cycle PCR used a sample-barcoded 5' primer and a J-beta primer mix. A template-switch 5' adaptor carrying 12 random nucleotides introduced a unique molecular identifier onto each TCR beta cDNA molecule. At least 2.5 million CDR3-containing paired-end reads were obtained from each sample. The Mint cDNA synthesis kit, primed by a TRBC-specific oligonucleotide, was used to synthesize first-strand cDNA from all RNA. After uracil-DNA glycosylase treatment, a first 18-cycle PCR used universal primers M1SS and BC2_uni_R on all cDNA. Per the original workflow: For normalization, 1 million high-quality reads were randomly selected from each sample, with every read carrying a distinct molecular identifier. Instead of being binned into consensus sequences, reads that shared molecular identifiers were thrown out. CDR3 identification, clonotype clustering and error correction used MiTCR with a Q25 quality threshold and the strictest error-elimination algorithm. A nonparametric unseen species model with Euler transformation was used to estimate lower-bound total TCR beta diversity. TCRdb passed the public sequencing reads through fastp at Q25 and MiXCR, retaining productive beta sequences. Each entry is one CDR3 protein sequence, shown with its most common DNA and genes. Here the V and J calls rest on TCRdb's processing, not on the authors' analysis. Here the sample has about 800,000 distinct CDR3 sequences; 20% to 25% occur a single time. The leading ten clones occupy 3% to 4.5% of the sample.

The roughly 39 donors, aged 6 to 90 years, were systemically healthy Caucasian individuals from Russia. Each donor gave ten milliliters of peripheral blood, collected into EDTA-treated Vacutainer tubes. Ficoll-Paque density-gradient centrifugation was used to isolate PBMCs, with at least 7 million per sample. Total RNA, at least 5 micrograms per sample, was extracted from PBMCs with Trizol reagent. For every donor, an aliquot of PBMCs went through flow cytometry to measure the percentages of naive CD45RAhigh/CD27high T cells. The CDR3, cysteine through phenylalanine, is 14 amino acids long. The kept DNA is CDR3 alone, 42 bases in frame from the first base. In the germline V gene (reference sequence), CDR1 corresponds to LGHDT and CDR2 to YNNKEL. These records were also assigned to another study, of T cells of mothers and their children. As the second study states: The donors were nine systemically healthy Caucasian individuals, made up of three mothers and their six children. cDNA synthesis used all of the extracted RNA, with about 1.5 ug of RNA in each 15 ul reaction. In the second PCR, the M1S primer introduced both the sample barcodes and 2-4 random nucleotides. Over 8 million TCR beta CDR3 reads were obtained for each mother, and 3 million to 3.5 million reads were obtained for each child. Thymic selection similarly shapes TCR recombination output in related and unrelated pairs, with minor effect from inherited differences. Normalized repertoire overlap was always slightly but never significantly higher in related than unrelated mother-child pairs. No persistent microchimeric T cell clones were detected, at a sensitivity of approximately 100 clones per million clonotypes. In the study, deep NGS was used to compare the TCR beta repertoires of mothers and children, and features distinguishing related mother-child pairs from unrelated individuals were sought. Mothers averaged roughly 40 +/- 4 years of age and children averaged about 10 +/- 4 years. After adapter ligation with NEBNext reagents, the libraries were sequenced on Illumina HiSeq 2000 with 100+100 nt paired-end reads. To prevent cross-contamination, the mother and child libraries were prepared one month apart and sequenced in separate runs. For each donor, between roughly 450,000 and 2,300,000 distinct TCR beta clonotypes were identified. Naive TCR beta clonotypes were estimated from low-frequency clonotypes matched to each donor's FACS-determined naive share, without sorting.

The specimen was blood. The receptor comes from a boy aged 10-17 years in good health. Recombination linked TRBV3-1 to TRBJ2-5; TRBD2 aligns with 9 central bases. The J call could be wrong; TRBJ2-7 is a better fit for the DNA end. The CDR3 here reads CASSSTSGAYEQYF. The bases read TGTGCCAGCAGCTCGACTAGCGGCGCGTACGAGCAGTACTTC.